This is a list of T cell receptor beta chains from one sample in a study of blood T cell repertoires in COVID-19. Measured with immunoSEQ multiplex PCR; TCRdb has only the in-frame clones, and not every one. Counted here are fewer than 400,000 clones, about four fifths occurring once; the ten biggest clones make up roughly 3%. The sequencing input was peripheral blood. The origin of the receptors is a man aged 25 to 40 with active or convalescent COVID-19. The CDR3 runs from the conserved cysteine through the conserved F or W. Each record gives: clone size, J gene, D gene, V gene, CDR3 protein, CDR3 DNA. A D gene is named only where the DNA matches it firmly. Rows give clone size only sometimes, using once, few, many, or a class for an expanded clone.

. TRBJ2-5 . TRBV6-1 CASSENHLQGTQYF TGTGCCAGCAGTGAAAACCACCTCCAGGGGACCCAGTACTTC
. TRBJ1-2 TRBD1 TRBV19 CASSPYGWTGGHGGYTF TGTGCCAGTAGTCCGTATGGCTGGACAGGGGGTCATGGGGGCTACACCTTC
. TRBJ1-1 . TRBV7-8 CASSLGHRGGTEAFF TGTGCCAGCAGCTTAGGACACCGGGGGGGCACTGAAGCTTTCTTT
. TRBJ2-3 . TRBV4-2 CASSQEGGSGGTDTQYF TGTGCCAGCAGCCAAGAAGGAGGTAGCGGCGGCACAGATACGCAGTATTTT
. TRBJ2-1 . TRBV21-1 CASTKKFLRTGLYNEQFF TGTGCCAGCACCAAAAAATTCCTCCGGACAGGACTATACAATGAGCAGTTCTTC
. TRBJ2-3 . TRBV5-8 CASSLRRHTDTQYF TGTGCCAGCAGCTTGAGGCGGCACACAGATACGCAGTATTTT
. TRBJ1-1 TRBD1 TRBV2 CASNTGGITEAFF TGTGCCAGCAATACAGGGGGCATCACTGAAGCTTTCTTT
. TRBJ2-1 TRBD2 TRBV10-3 CAISGTSGRNNEQFF TGTGCCATCAGTGGTACTAGCGGGAGGAACAATGAGCAGTTCTTC
. TRBJ2-7 TRBD2 TRBV7-2 CASSLAASGESSYEQYF TGTGCCAGCAGCTTAGCCGCTAGCGGGGAAAGCTCCTACGAGCAGTACTTC
. TRBJ2-7 . TRBV4-3 CASSQDVEAGAYSYEQYF TGCGCCAGCAGCCAAGACGTGGAAGCGGGCGCCTACTCCTACGAGCAGTACTTC
. TRBJ2-6 . TRBV5-1 CASSSGPTGRGANVLTF TGCGCCAGCAGCTCCGGGCCTACAGGACGTGGGGCCAACGTCCTGACTTTC
. TRBJ2-2 TRBD2 TRBV7-6 CASRKVPLAGVADTGELFF TGTGCCAGCAGAAAGGTCCCACTAGCGGGAGTAGCGGACACCGGGGAGCTGTTTTTT
. TRBJ2-1 . TRBV19 CASKFAAPAKNEQFF TGTGCCAGTAAGTTTGCGGCACCGGCCAAAAATGAGCAGTTCTTC
. TRBJ2-7 . TRBV2 CASEISGEQYF TGTGCCAGCGAGATCTCCGGCGAGCAGTACTTC
. TRBJ2-3 . TRBV4-2 CASSQGSGWGDTQYF TGTGCCAGCAGCCAAGGTTCAGGGTGGGGAGATACGCAGTATTTT
. TRBJ1-2 . TRBV28 CASSLDRKAYGYTF TGTGCCAGCAGTTTAGACAGAAAAGCTTATGGCTACACCTTC
. TRBJ2-7 TRBD2 TRBV28 CASSPSGSEIGDF TGTGCCAGCAGTCCGAGCGGGAGTGAAATCGGAGACTTC
. TRBJ2-1 . TRBV15 CATSRLARGAGSRYNEQFF TGTGCCACCAGCAGATTAGCGAGGGGCGCGGGGAGCCGCTACAATGAGCAGTTCTTC
. TRBJ1-5 TRBD1 TRBV12-3/TRBV12-4 CASGQGDQPQHF TGTGCCAGCGGACAGGGGGATCAGCCCCAGCATTTT
. TRBJ1-3 TRBD1 TRBV5-1 CASSLGQQPGNTIYF TGCGCCAGCAGCCTGGGACAGCAGCCTGGAAACACCATATATTTT
once TRBJ2-7 TRBD2 TRBV30 CAWSPGTSSEQYF TGTGCCTGGAGCCCCGGGACTAGTTCCGAGCAGTACTTC
. TRBJ1-1 TRBD1 TRBV19 CASSIDRGNTEAFF TGTGCCAGTAGTATTGACAGGGGTAACACTGAAGCTTTCTTT
. TRBJ2-1 TRBD2 TRBV6-2/TRBV6-3 CASSYSIYPLAGGINEQFF TGTGCCAGCAGTTACTCGATCTATCCCCTAGCGGGAGGGATCAATGAGCAGTTCTTC
. TRBJ1-1 . TRBV9 CASSVGGEDRKAFF TGTGCCAGCAGCGTAGGAGGGGAGGACCGGAAAGCTTTCTTT
. TRBJ2-7 . TRBV7-9 CASSLQGLAGVDEQYF TGTGCCAGCAGTCTTCAGGGGTTGGCGGGAGTCGACGAGCAGTACTTC
. TRBJ1-2 . TRBV11-2 CASSGHRSPNYGYTF TGTGCCAGCAGCGGCCACAGGAGTCCTAACTATGGCTACACCTTC
. TRBJ1-5 . TRBV5-8 CASSLRNQPQHF TGTGCCAGCAGTCTGAGGAATCAGCCCCAGCATTTT
. TRBJ1-1 TRBD1 TRBV11-1 CASSWGQGDTEAFF TGTGCCAGCAGCTGGGGACAGGGGGACACTGAAGCTTTCTTT
once TRBJ2-7 TRBD2 TRBV6-2/TRBV6-3 CASSYSQRGPYEQYF TGTGCCAGCAGTTACTCACAGCGGGGCCCCTACGAGCAGTACTTC
. TRBJ2-1 . TRBV11-2 CASSLDSMGGHEQFF TGTGCCAGCAGCTTAGATTCGATGGGGGGGCATGAGCAGTTCTTC
. TRBJ1-6 TRBD1 TRBV30 CAWRGDRGNSPLHF TGTGCCTGGAGGGGGGACAGGGGTAATTCACCCCTCCACTTT
. TRBJ2-1 . TRBV4-3 CASSQTGIYNEQFF TGCGCCAGCAGCCAAACGGGAATCTACAATGAGCAGTTCTTC
few TRBJ2-7 . TRBV27 CASSYYGQSYEQYF TGTGCCAGCAGTTACTATGGACAGTCCTACGAGCAGTACTTC
once TRBJ2-3 TRBD1 TRBV24-1 CATSDTGTASTDTQYF TGTGCCACCAGTGACACCGGGACAGCGAGCACAGATACGCAGTATTTT
. TRBJ2-2 . TRBV6-5 CASSYVGLANTGELFF TGTGCCAGCAGTTACGTGGGGCTCGCGAACACCGGGGAGCTGTTTTTT
. TRBJ1-4 . TRBV5-1 CASRTGPTEKLFF TGCGCCAGCAGGACAGGCCCAACCGAAAAACTGTTTTTT
. TRBJ1-1 TRBD1 TRBV7-2 CASSLRQGNTEAFF TGTGCCAGCAGCTTAAGACAGGGGAACACTGAAGCTTTCTTT
. TRBJ1-2 TRBD1 TRBV7-9 CASRPPVQGAVNYGYTF TGTGCCAGCAGACCACCCGTACAGGGGGCGGTTAACTATGGCTACACCTTC
. TRBJ1-5 . TRBV12-3/TRBV12-4 CASRSTGHQPQHF TGTGCCAGCAGGTCGACAGGACATCAGCCCCAGCATTTT
. TRBJ2-7 . TRBV12-3/TRBV12-4 CASSFMSTGEQYF TGTGCCAGCAGTTTTATGTCCACGGGCGAGCAGTACTTC
. TRBJ1-6 TRBD1 TRBV2 CASSRRPGTGNSPLHF TGTGCCAGCAGTCGAAGGCCAGGGACAGGGAATTCACCCCTCCACTTT
. TRBJ2-7 TRBD1 TRBV9 CASSLGSGGEQYF TGTGCCAGCAGCCTGGGGTCAGGGGGCGAGCAGTACTTC
. TRBJ1-6 . TRBV7-9 CASSLRGNSPLHF TGTGCCAGCAGCCTTAGGGGAAATTCACCCCTCCACTTT
. TRBJ1-4 TRBD1 TRBV5-1 CASSLAPGTDFSAF TGCGCCAGCAGCTTGGCCCCCGGGACAGACTTTAGCGCGTTT
. TRBJ2-1 TRBD2 TRBV19 CASSIRGLAGRGEQFF TGTGCCAGTAGTATTCGAGGACTAGCGGGGAGAGGCGAGCAGTTCTTC
. TRBJ1-1 TRBD1 TRBV11-2 CASSLERGLNTEAFF TGTGCCAGCAGCTTAGAAAGGGGGCTTAACACTGAAGCTTTCTTT
once TRBJ2-5 . TRBV21-1 CASSRQGAEGTQYF TGTGCCAGCAGTCGTCAGGGGGCCGAGGGGACCCAGTACTTC
once TRBJ1-2 . TRBV12-3/TRBV12-4 CASSFENYGYTF TGTGCCAGCAGTTTTGAGAACTATGGCTACACCTTC
. TRBJ2-3 . TRBV30 CAWSTGTDTQYF TGTGCCTGGAGTACAGGCACAGATACGCAGTATTTT
. TRBJ1-5 . TRBV5-5 CASSLGQNNQPQHF TGTGCCAGCAGCCTTGGACAGAACAATCAGCCCCAGCATTTT
. TRBJ1-5 TRBD1 TRBV19 CASLDRGWGNQPQHF TGTGCCAGTCTCGACAGGGGATGGGGCAATCAGCCCCAGCATTTT
. TRBJ1-2 . TRBV7-9 CASSSAGGVHAYGYTF TGTGCCAGCAGCTCTGCCGGGGGGGTTCACGCCTATGGCTACACCTTC
. TRBJ1-2 TRBD1 TRBV28 CASSLRQGTGGYTF TGTGCCAGCAGTTTAAGACAGGGAACCGGTGGCTACACCTTC
few TRBJ1-2 TRBD1 TRBV11-2 CASSFRRTGGYNGYTF TGTGCCAGCAGCTTCCGACGGACAGGGGGGTACAATGGCTACACCTTC
. TRBJ1-3 . TRBV7-8 CASSLGRGNTIYF TGTGCCAGCAGCTTAGGCAGAGGAAACACCATATATTTT
. TRBJ1-2 . TRBV7-2 CASSFTGIANYGYTF TGTGCCAGCAGCTTCACAGGGATAGCTAACTATGGCTACACCTTC
. TRBJ2-7 TRBD2 TRBV19 CASSMGAGGRYEQYF TGTGCCAGTAGTATGGGGGCGGGGGGCCGCTACGAGCAGTACTTC
. TRBJ2-7 . TRBV3-1/TRBV3-2 CASSQPQGSGYEQYF TGTGCCAGCAGCCAGCCACAGGGAAGCGGCTACGAGCAGTACTTC
. TRBJ2-3 TRBD2 TRBV6-4 CASSVIAGEADTQYF TGTGCCAGCAGTGTGATAGCGGGGGAGGCAGATACGCAGTATTTT